What follows are 27 T cell receptor beta chains derived from one specimen sequenced in a study of T cells after yellow fever vaccination. From the 5' RACE reads, TCRdb called clonotypes with MiXCR, one entry per CDR3 protein. The table records approximately 150,000 distinct CDR3 sequences, approximately 6.2% of them present only once. The sample consisted of CD4+ T cells sorted from PBMCs, taken on the day of the first yellow fever vaccination. These receptors were collected from a man aged 18 to 30 who received the YFV17D yellow fever vaccine.

In the case of this clonotype: With a much larger clone just one base away, this may be a read error. No conserved phenylalanine or tryptophan is present at the end of the CDR3, so a read error is the likely explanation. This chain joins TRBV12-3 or TRBV12-4 and TRBJ2-1; possibly TRBD2 for D (6 bases). Trimming took off 4 bases at V and 8 bases at J, with 15 bases between the two ends. There are 14 residues in the CDR3. This CDR3 is CASSSRPRGDEQFY. In DNA form, the CDR3 reads TGTGCCAGCAGTTCCCGACCGCGGGGCGATGAGCAGTTCTAC.

This clonotype has more than one count but fewer than ten. The V gene is TRBV12-3 or TRBV12-4, the J gene TRBJ2-3, with 11 bases that match TRBD2. The junction had 13 bases not matched to a gene; V was cut back by 5 bases and J by 9 bases. The CDR3 runs to 16 residues. This CDR3 reads CASSPSGGPRVATQYF. The CDR3 DNA sequence: TGTGCCAGCAGTCCTAGCGGGGGGCCGAGGGTGGCCACGCAGTATTTT.

The rearrangement uses TRBV11-1 and TRBJ2-7; perhaps TRBD2 as D (5 bases). The V gene lost 5 bases and the J gene lost 4 bases, with 12 bases spanning the gap. The CDR3 loop spans 13 amino acids. CDR1 is SGHAT, CDR2 FQDESV, per germline (reference sequence). The CDR3 here is CASSAQTGYEQYF. In DNA form, the CDR3 reads TGTGCCAGCAGCGCCCAAACGGGGTACGAGCAGTACTTC.

DNA of the CDR3: TGCAGTGCTAGAGCAGTAGCGGGGACGCCCGCAATGGGTGAGCAGTTCTTC. Protein: CSARAVAGTPAMGEQFF. The chain has TRBV20-1 and TRBJ2-1; 8 bases are shared with TRBD2. Germline V CDR1 and CDR2: DFQATT, SNEGSKA (reference sequence). The length of the CDR3 is 17 residues. V shed 1 base, J shed 9 bases, and the junction held 17 bases outside the gene matches.

This clonotype has at least ten counts. The V gene is TRBV9, the J gene TRBJ2-3, with 8 positions matching TRBD2. Germline assignment: CDR1 SGDLS and CDR2 YYNGEE. CDR3 length: 15 residues. V lost 2 bases to trimming and J lost 2 bases; unmatched junction nucleotides: 4. CDR3 DNA sequence: TGTGCCAGCAGCGTCGCGGGGGGCGCCACAGATACGCAGTATTTT. It encodes CASSVAGGATDTQYF.

This clonotype was picked up a small number of times. The chain couples TRBV29-1 to TRBJ1-2, with TRBD1 identical over 8 bases. Germline loops: CDR1 SQVTM, CDR2 ANQGSEA. V lost 4 bases and J lost 8; bases outside the gene matches: 12. This CDR3 comprises 14 residues. As DNA, the CDR3 is TGCAGCGTTGGGGTACGGACAGGGAGAGAAGGCTACACCTTC. This gives the protein CSVGVRTGREGYTF.

This chain links TRBV7-9 with TRBJ1-1; D unclear. CDR1 and CDR2 (germline): SEHNR, FQNEAQ (reference sequence). Between the trimmed V and J ends, which lost 0 bases and 1 base, there was a span of 9 bases. This CDR3 has 15 residues. The DNA for the CDR3 is TGTGCCAGCAGCTTAGCGGTCGGGGAGAACACTGAAGCTTTCTTT. It codes for CASSLAVGENTEAFF.

This clonotype has ten or more counts. The gene calls are TRBV5-1 and TRBJ2-1, with 10 bases that match TRBD2. The length of the CDR3 is 15 residues. Unmatched junction bases numbered 4, after V lost 3 bases and J lost 4 bases. Germline lookup yields CDR1 SGHRS and CDR2 YFSETQ. DNA for the CDR3: TGCGCCAGCAGCTCTATAGCGGGAGGATACAATGAGCAGTTCTTC. As protein: CASSSIAGGYNEQFF. The entire variable domain, with the rest obtained from reference TRBV5-1 and TRBJ2-1, is as follows: KAGVTQTPRYLIKTRGQQVTLSCSPISGHRSVSWYQQTPGQGLQFLFEYFSETQRNKGNFPGRFSGRQFSNSRSEMNVSTLELGDSALYLCASSSIAGGYNEQFFGPGTRLTVL.

Remarks on this clonotype: Given a much more abundant clone one base away, this may be a read error. The rearrangement uses TRBV20-1 and TRBJ2-5, with TRBD1 matching 8 bases. The J call is in doubt because the DNA end fits TRBJ2-1 better. This CDR3 has 14 residues. Per the germline V gene, CDR1 is DFQATT and CDR2 is SNEGSKA (reference sequence). This CDR3 reads CSAPRTGRQETQFF. CDR3 bases: TGCAGTGCCCCTAGGACAGGGCGTCAAGAGACCCAGTTCTTC.

The table lists this clonotype with many counts. The chain has TRBV5-1 and TRBJ2-1; D gene uncertain. This CDR3 has 12 amino acids. Trimming left V 4 bases short and J 1 base short, with 3 bases between. CDR1 is SGHRS, CDR2 YFSETQ, per germline. CDR3 coding DNA: TGCGCCAGCAGCGTTTCCTACAATGAGCAGTTCTTC. Encoded protein: CASSVSYNEQFF.

The V and J genes are TRBV5-6 and TRBJ2-7, with D possibly matching TRBD2 (6 bases). Trimming stripped 0 bases from V and 6 bases from J, with 16 bases between. Germline V CDR1 and CDR2: SGHDT, YYEEEE. The CDR3 length is 15 residues. The CDR3 region is CASSLGGTVWGEQYF. CDR3 nucleotide sequence: TGTGCCAGCAGCTTGGGCGGGACGGTTTGGGGCGAGCAGTACTTC.

This clonotype was observed many times. The chain carries TRBV7-2 and TRBJ2-3; D uncertain. Germline CDR1 and CDR2: SGHTA and FQGNSA. CDR3 length: 14 residues. V lost 1 base, J lost 3 bases, and 8 bases lay in between. CDR3 sequence (DNA): TGTGCCAGCAGCTTAGTGGTGGGGACAGATACGCAGTATTTT. It translates to CASSLVVGTDTQYF.

CDR3 in amino acids: CATSRDRQAAGEKLFF. The CDR3 coding sequence is TGTGCCACCAGCAGAGACCGACAGGCCGCGGGGGAAAAACTGTTTTTT. V and J are TRBV15 and TRBJ1-4; possible D gene TRBD1, 6 bases. Germline V CDR1 and CDR2: LNHNV, YYDKDF (reference sequence). CDR3 length: 16 amino acids. V was pared by 0 bases and J by 8 bases, with 16 bases between.

This chain connects TRBV7-2 to TRBJ2-7, with D perhaps matching TRBD1 (6 bases). Trimming removed 6 bases from V and 0 bases from J, with 12 bases in between. Germline V gives CDR1 SGHTA, CDR2 FQGNSA. The CDR3 has 14 residues. CDR3 DNA: TGTGCCAGCAGGCCCGACAGGTACTCCTACGAGCAGTACTTC. Protein sequence: CASRPDRYSYEQYF.

This clonotype was picked up many times. The chain uses TRBV18 and TRBJ1-2; no clear D. This CDR3 is 11 amino acids long. V was trimmed by 2 bases and J by 7 bases, leaving 5 bases between them. CDR1 is KGHSH and CDR2 is LQKENI in the germline V gene. The CDR3, as DNA: TGTGCCAGCTCACCAGGTTTTGGCTACACCTTC. Protein: CASSPGFGYTF.

This clonotype has a count of ten or more. The V and J genes are TRBV29-1 and TRBJ2-2; D remains ambiguous. The CDR3 has 14 amino acids. Trimming removed 4 bases at V and 1 base at J, with 10 bases between. Germline V gene data show CDR1 as SQVTM and CDR2 as ANQGSEA. Written as DNA, the CDR3 is TGCAGCGTTGTGGACGATGGGAACACCGGGGAGCTGTTTTTT. Translation: CSVVDDGNTGELFF.

This clonotype was picked up many times. This chain links TRBV7-3 with TRBJ1-6, with 8 bases that match TRBD1. With 5 bases clipped from V and 6 bases from J, the junction kept 3 bases outside the gene matches. The CDR3 spans 14 residues. The germline V gene encodes CDR1 SGHTA and CDR2 FQGTGA. CDR3 nucleotide sequence: TGTGCCAGCAGCCAACAGGGGGGTAATTCACCCCTCCACTTT. It translates to CASSQQGGNSPLHF.

The table lists this clonotype with a few counts. The chain couples TRBV6-2 or TRBV6-3 to TRBJ2-5; 7 nucleotides agree with TRBD1. J gave up 5 bases and V 6 bases, and 15 bases lay outside the gene matches. The CDR3 is 16 amino acids. Germline CDR1 and CDR2: MNHEY and SVGEGT. CDR3 loop: CASSRATGNGRETQYF. The CDR3 nucleotides read TGTGCCAGCAGCCGCGCGACAGGGAATGGTAGGGAGACCCAGTACTTC.

At least ten counts were recorded for this clonotype. The V gene is TRBV5-1, the J gene TRBJ2-3; D may be TRBD2 (6 bases). The CDR3 loop spans 14 amino acids. From germline, CDR1 is SGHRS and CDR2 YFSETQ. V gave up 2 bases and J gave up 2 bases, with 9 bases separating them. The CDR3 nucleotides are TGCGCCAGCAGCTTCGGGACTTACACAGATACGCAGTATTTT. This encodes CASSFGTYTDTQYF.

This clonotype has at least ten counts. This rearrangement joins TRBV12-3 or TRBV12-4 to TRBJ1-2; D gene uncertain. This CDR3 contains 13 residues. Trimming pared 6 bases from V and 2 bases from J, leaving 10 bases between. The CDR3 spells CASRSENNYGYTF. The CDR3 DNA follows: TGTGCCAGCAGATCTGAGAACAACTATGGCTACACCTTC.

This clonotype has at least ten counts. This chain connects TRBV19 to TRBJ1-4; D unresolved. CDR1 and CDR2 (germline): LNHDA, SQIVND (reference sequence). V shed 6 bases and J shed 7 bases, with 12 bases lying between them. This CDR3 region has 13 residues. The CDR3, as DNA: TGTGCCAGTAGAGCGGCGTCGGGTGAAAAACTGTTTTTT. Translation: CASRAASGEKLFF.

This clonotype showed up just a few times. The chain carries TRBV12-3 or TRBV12-4 and TRBJ2-5; D gene unclear. The CDR3 loop spans 12 amino acids. Trimming took off 3 bases at V and 3 bases at J, with 5 bases between the two ends. For the CDR3, the DNA is TGTGCCAGCAGTTTTCTGGAAGAGACCCAGTACTTC. It codes for CASSFLEETQYF.

This chain connects TRBV7-2 to TRBJ2-1, with 10 bases that match TRBD1. Germline CDR1 and CDR2: SGHTA and FQGNSA. The CDR3 extends over 16 amino acids. Trimming removed 4 bases from V and 8 bases from J; junction bases left unmatched: 11. CDR3 bases: TGTGCCAGCAGCTCATCCGGGACAGGGGTATACTATGAGCAGTTCTTC. Its protein is CASSSSGTGVYYEQFF.

This clonotype was counted ten times or more. V is TRBV7-2 and J is TRBJ1-4, with TRBD1 identical over 8 bases. In germline, CDR1 is SGHTA, CDR2 FQGNSA. The CDR3 spans 14 residues. Unmatched junction bases numbered 9, after V lost 5 bases and J lost 10 bases. CDR3 nucleotides: TGTGCCAGCAGCCGGACAGGGATTTCCCCAAAACTGTTTTTT. Its protein is CASSRTGISPKLFF.

This clonotype was recorded a few times. CDR3 loop: CASSRAHETQYF. The CDR3 nucleotides read TGTGCCAGCAGCCGGGCCCATGAGACCCAGTACTTC. This rearrangement joins TRBV3-1 to TRBJ2-5; D is ambiguous. The V end lost 4 bases, the J end lost 5 bases, and 8 bases lay between the germline ends. Germline assignment: CDR1 LGHDT and CDR2 YNNKEL (reference sequence). This CDR3 spans 12 amino acids.

This clonotype appeared a few times. The chain links TRBV19 to TRBJ2-6, with TRBD1 matching over 8 bases. With V trimmed by 3 bases and J by 1 base, 2 bases remained unmatched. Germline-derived CDR1 and CDR2 are LNHDA and SQIVND (reference sequence). The CDR3 covers 16 residues. The chain's CDR3 is CASSIQGASGANVLTF. DNA for the CDR3: TGTGCCAGTAGTATCCAGGGGGCGTCTGGGGCCAACGTCCTGACTTTC. Combining the CDR3 with reference TRBV19 and TRBJ2-6 gives the whole variable domain DGGITQSPKYLFRKEGQNVTLSCEQNLNHDAMYWYRQDPGQGLRLIYYSQIVNDFQKGDIAEGYSVSREKKESFPLTVTSAQKNPTAFYLCASSIQGASGANVLTFGAGSRLTVL.

The chain recombines TRBV20-1 with TRBJ2-5; D gene ambiguous. This CDR3 has 13 amino acids. V lost 5 bases and J 1 base, leaving 11 bases between the germline ends. In germline, CDR1 is DFQATT, CDR2 SNEGSKA (reference sequence). The CDR3 coding sequence is TGCAGTGCTCCAGGACGGGTCCAAGAGACCCAGTACTTC. Translated: CSAPGRVQETQYF.